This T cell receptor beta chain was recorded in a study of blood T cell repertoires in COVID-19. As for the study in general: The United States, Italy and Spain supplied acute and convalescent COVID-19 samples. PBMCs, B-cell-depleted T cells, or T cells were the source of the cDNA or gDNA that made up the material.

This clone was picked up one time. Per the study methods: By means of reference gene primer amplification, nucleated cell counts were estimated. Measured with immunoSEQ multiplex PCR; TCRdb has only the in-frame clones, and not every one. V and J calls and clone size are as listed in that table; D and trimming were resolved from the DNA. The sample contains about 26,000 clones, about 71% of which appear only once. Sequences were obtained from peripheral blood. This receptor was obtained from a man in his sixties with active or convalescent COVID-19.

The CDR3, as DNA: TGTGCCATCAGTGGATGGACTAGCGGGGGGGGGTACAATGAGCAGTTCTTC. Protein product: CAISGWTSGGGYNEQFF. The genes are TRBV10-3 and TRBJ2-1; TRBD2 agrees at 15 bases. This CDR3 contains 17 residues. Germline V gene lookup returns CDR1 ENHRY and CDR2 SYGVKD. Trimming cost V 4 bases and J 4 bases; bases outside gene matches: 5.